This entry lists 30 T cell receptor beta chains sequenced from one sample in a study of blood T cell repertoires in COVID-19. TCRdb's copy holds only in-frame clones and misses some; the assay was immunoSEQ multiplex PCR. Seen here are 300,000 to 350,000 clones, 75% to 90% observed once, and the top ten hold 2.2%. Sequencing was done on a sample of PBMCs or T cells enriched from blood (not recorded which). The origin of the receptors is a man between 25 and 39 years old who had recovered from COVID-19.

The chain links TRBV5-4 to TRBJ1-1; 7 positions agree with TRBD1. Looked up from germline, CDR1 is SGHNT and CDR2 is YYREEE (reference sequence). CDR3 length: 14 amino acids. Unmatched junction bases numbered 7, after V lost 4 bases and J lost 4 bases. In DNA, the CDR3 is TGTGCCAGCAGCCCGCCGGGACAGCTCACTGAAGCTTTCTTT. It translates to CASSPPGQLTEAFF.

The V and J genes are TRBV19 and TRBJ1-1; no firm D call. Germline CDR1 is LNHDA and CDR2 is SQIVND (reference sequence). Trimming shortened V by 7 bases and J by 8 bases, and 11 bases separated the two germline ends. The CDR3 spans 11 residues. The CDR3 reads CASMGTSEAFF. The CDR3, as DNA: TGTGCCAGTATGGGCACGTCCGAAGCTTTCTTT.

The CDR3, as DNA: TGTGCCAGCAGCGTAGATCAAGGACAGAATTCACCCCTCCACTTT. It is translated as CASSVDQGQNSPLHF. This chain uses TRBV9 with TRBJ1-6, with D perhaps TRBD1 (6 bases). This CDR3 region has 15 residues. The germline CDR1 and CDR2 sequences are SGDLS and YYNGEE. Between the trimmed V and J ends, which lost 0 bases and 7 bases, there was a span of 11 bases.

The chain links TRBV7-3 to TRBJ1-2; unclear D gene. Germline CDR1 and CDR2: SGHTA and FQGTGA. Trimming cost V 4 bases and J 8 bases, with 17 bases left between them. This CDR3 contains 14 residues. This chain's CDR3 is CASSSSSLAGGYTF. Written as DNA, the CDR3 is TGTGCCAGCAGCTCCAGCTCTCTTGCGGGAGGCTACACCTTC. The full variable domain, rest sourced from reference TRBV7-3 and TRBJ1-2, is GAGVSQTPSNKVTEKGKYVELRCDPISGHTALYWYRQSLGQGPEFLIYFQGTGAADDSGLPNDRFFAVRPEGSVSTLKIQRTERGDSAVYLCASSSSSLAGGYTFGSGTRLTVV.

Concerning this clone: A read error may be the cause here, since a much bigger clone is one base away. The sample carries other DNA sequences with the same CDR3. The V gene is TRBV4-1, the J gene TRBJ1-2; D possibly corresponds to TRBD1 (5 bases). CDR3 length equals 14 residues. The ends were cut back, 0 bases at V and 4 bases at J, with 9 bases in the middle. The V gene's germline CDR1 is MGHRA and CDR2 YSYEKL. For the CDR3, the DNA is TGCGCCAGCAGCCAAGATCCGGGGGTCTATGGCTACACCTTC. It yields the protein CASSQDPGVYGYTF.

The count of this clone is one. The rearrangement uses TRBV11-2 and TRBJ2-7; the match to TRBD2 covers 9 bases. Germline V gives CDR1 SGHAT, CDR2 FQNNGV. This CDR3 spans 14 amino acids. The junction had 5 bases not matched to a gene; V was cut back by 5 bases and J by 3 bases. The CDR3 DNA follows: TGTGCCAGCAGCCCGACTAGCGGTTTCTACGAGCAGTACTTC. This encodes CASSPTSGFYEQYF.

The chain recombines TRBV7-9 with TRBJ1-1; no firm D call. Germline V CDR1 and CDR2: SEHNR, FQNEAQ (reference sequence). Trimming took off 0 bases at V and 6 bases at J, with 8 bases between the two ends. This CDR3 contains 13 residues. DNA of the CDR3: TGTGCCAGCAGCTTAGCGTCGGGGTCTGAAGCTTTCTTT. Its protein product is CASSLASGSEAFF.

This clone was picked up one time. Other DNA sequences from this sample encode an identical CDR3 as well. V is TRBV5-6 and J is TRBJ2-7, with D perhaps matching TRBD1 (6 bases). The germline V and J ends were trimmed by 2 bases and 2 bases, with 8 bases remaining between them. The CDR3 totals 13 residues. The V gene's germline CDR1 is SGHDT and CDR2 YYEEEE. The CDR3 reads CASSLGDTYEQYF. The CDR3 region has the DNA TGTGCCAGCAGCTTAGGGGACACCTACGAGCAGTACTTC.

This chain's CDR3 is CAWSRGGGNTEAFF. CDR3 DNA: TGTGCCTGGAGTAGGGGGGGCGGGAACACTGAAGCTTTCTTT. The V gene is TRBV30, the J gene TRBJ1-1, with D tentatively TRBD1 (6 bases). V lost 2 bases, J lost 1 base, and 11 bases lay in between. The length of the CDR3 is 14 residues. In germline, CDR1 is GTSNPN, CDR2 SVGIG (reference sequence).

The V and J genes are TRBV3-1 (or the pseudogene TRBV3-2) and TRBJ2-5; no reliable D call. Germline V CDR1 and CDR2: LGHDT, YNNKEL (reference sequence). With 4 bases removed from V and 7 bases from J, the gap between germline ends came to 10 bases. CDR3 length equals 12 residues. As DNA, the CDR3 is TGTGCCAGCAGCCCACCTAGAGGGACCCAGTACTTC. Translating it yields CASSPPRGTQYF.

V is TRBV27 and J is TRBJ2-1; 7 bases align to TRBD1. CDR1 MNHEY and CDR2 SMNVEV come from the germline V gene (reference sequence). This CDR3 has 13 residues. V lost 8 bases to trimming and J lost 0 bases; unmatched junction nucleotides: 1. The CDR3 region has the DNA TGTGCCAGCCAGGGGGACTCCTACAATGAGCAGTTCTTC. Amino acids: CASQGDSYNEQFF.

The chain employs TRBV29-1 and TRBJ1-2, with 10 bases identical to TRBD1. The CDR3 extends over 14 amino acids. The V gene's germline CDR1 is SQVTM and CDR2 ANQGSEA. The V and J ends lost 0 bases and 12 bases, in that order; junction bases with no gene match: 10. DNA for the CDR3: TGCAGCGTTGAAGAGAAGACAGGGGGCCGATTTGACACCTTC. As protein: CSVEEKTGGRFDTF.

The rearrangement joins TRBV7-2 to TRBJ1-3; a possible D gene is TRBD1 (5 bases). The V end was cut by 5 bases, the J end by 2 bases, with 19 bases between. Germline assignment: CDR1 SGHTA and CDR2 FQGNSA. This CDR3 has 17 residues. In DNA form, the CDR3 reads TGTGCCAGCAGCCCCCGCTGGTGGGGCCAAACTGGAAACACCATATATTTT. Protein sequence: CASSPRWWGQTGNTIYF.

This clone was detected a few times. The rearrangement joins TRBV12-3 or TRBV12-4 to TRBJ2-7, with 8 bases fitting TRBD2. CDR3 length: 12 residues. J lost 3 bases, V lost 11 bases, and 6 bases had no gene match. This CDR3 is CASGGGFYEQYF. CDR3 bases: TGTGCCTCCGGGGGGGGCTTCTACGAGCAGTACTTC.

This clone was observed a few times. The CDR3 region has the DNA TGCGCCAGCAGCCTCGAGACAGGGGACACAGATACGCAGTATTTT. Protein product: CASSLETGDTDTQYF. The rearrangement uses TRBV5-1 and TRBJ2-3, with 8 positions matching TRBD1. From germline, CDR1 is SGHRS and CDR2 YFSETQ. V was clipped by 4 bases and J by 2 bases; unmatched bases: 6. This CDR3 has 15 residues. The full variable domain, rest sourced from reference TRBV5-1 and TRBJ2-3, is KAGVTQTPRYLIKTRGQQVTLSCSPISGHRSVSWYQQTPGQGLQFLFEYFSETQRNKGNFPGRFSGRQFSNSRSEMNVSTLELGDSALYLCASSLETGDTDTQYFGPGTRLTVL.

This clone appeared once. The rearrangement joins TRBV5-1 to TRBJ2-1, with TRBD2 matching 14 bases. Looked up from germline, CDR1 is SGHRS and CDR2 is YFSETQ. The CDR3 has 15 amino acids. The V segment lost 4 bases and the J segment 9 bases; nucleotides outside the gene matches: 6. This CDR3 is CASSGTGTSGGEQFF. The CDR3 DNA reads TGCGCCAGCAGCGGGACCGGGACTAGCGGGGGTGAGCAGTTCTTC.

CDR3 coding DNA: TGCAGCGTTAAGGGGGCGCCTGACGTTTACGAGCAGTACTTC. Its translation: CSVKGAPDVYEQYF. This chain uses TRBV29-1 with TRBJ2-7; 7 nucleotides line up with TRBD1. Per germline, CDR1 SQVTM and CDR2 ANQGSEA. The CDR3 covers 14 residues. V was clipped by 5 bases and J by 4 bases; unmatched bases: 11.

V and J are TRBV11-2 and TRBJ1-2; 10 positions agree with TRBD1. V was pared by 5 bases and J by 2 bases, with 14 bases of the junction left unmatched. Germline values: CDR1 SGHAT, CDR2 FQNNGV. CDR3 size: 18 residues. This CDR3 reads CASSPIKDRGILNYGYTF. The DNA of the CDR3 is TGTGCCAGCAGCCCAATAAAGGACAGGGGGATTTTGAACTATGGCTACACCTTC. Together with reference TRBV11-2 and TRBJ1-2, the CDR3 gives the full variable domain: EAGVAQSPRYKIIEKRQSVAFWCNPISGHATLYWYQQILGQGPKLLIQFQNNGVVDDSQLPKDRFSAERLKGVDSTLKIQPAKLEDSAVYLCASSPIKDRGILNYGYTFGSGTRLTVV.

This clone was found once. The genes are TRBV3-1 (or the pseudogene TRBV3-2) and TRBJ1-2; unclear D gene. Germline CDR1 reads LGHDT; CDR2 reads YNNKEL (reference sequence). The V gene lost 0 bases and the J gene lost 4 bases, with 9 bases spanning the gap. The CDR3 runs to 14 residues. For the CDR3, the DNA is TGTGCCAGCAGCCAAGAACCGGGTTCCTATGGCTACACCTTC. This codes for CASSQEPGSYGYTF.

The genes are TRBV6-5 and TRBJ1-1, with D perhaps TRBD1 (6 bases). Germline CDR1 MNHEY, CDR2 SVGAGI. Trimming removed 7 bases from V and 2 bases from J, with 17 bases in between. This CDR3 is built from 15 residues. The DNA for the CDR3 is TGTGCCAGCATGAGGGGGGGAATGAGAAACACTGAAGCTTTCTTT. It specifies CASMRGGMRNTEAFF.

CDR3 loop: CASSRTGTGVSEQFF. The CDR3, as DNA: TGTGCCAGCAGCCGTACCGGGACAGGGGTTAGTGAGCAGTTCTTC. The chain links TRBV7-8 to TRBJ2-1, with 10 bases matching TRBD1. The CDR3 totals 15 residues. V lost 5 bases and J lost 9; bases outside the gene matches: 10. CDR1 and CDR2 (germline): SGHVS, FQNEAQ.

This clone showed up just once. Other DNA sequences in the sample encode the same CDR3. The chain uses TRBV4-1 and TRBJ2-1; TRBD2 might be the D (6 bases). V dropped 4 bases and J dropped 0 bases, with 10 bases sitting between them. This CDR3 is built from 15 residues. Germline CDR1 and CDR2: MGHRA and YSYEKL. CDR3 sequence (DNA): TGCGCCAGCAGCCTGGCGGGGACCTCCTACAATGAGCAGTTCTTC. Its protein product is CASSLAGTSYNEQFF.

V and J are TRBV19 and TRBJ2-7, with D maybe TRBD1 (5 bases). Germline V gene lookup returns CDR1 LNHDA and CDR2 SQIVND (reference sequence). Trimming shortened V by 3 bases and J by 7 bases, and 13 bases separated the two germline ends. This CDR3 contains 13 residues. CDR3: CASSISGFREQYF. The CDR3 region has the DNA TGTGCCAGTAGTATTTCAGGGTTTAGAGAGCAGTACTTC.

This chain connects TRBV19 to TRBJ1-5; D ambiguous. V lost 0 bases, J lost 5 bases, and 11 bases lay in between. Germline V lookup: CDR1 LNHDA, CDR2 SQIVND (reference sequence). The CDR3 runs to 15 residues. CDR3 amino acids: CASSIETLPYQPQHF. Written as DNA, the CDR3 is TGTGCCAGTAGTATAGAGACACTCCCTTATCAGCCCCAGCATTTT.

This sequence joins TRBV5-1 and TRBJ2-7, with D unresolved. This CDR3 region has 15 residues. The germline V gene has CDR1 SGHRS and CDR2 YFSETQ. V lost 4 bases to trimming and J lost 6 bases, with 20 bases between them. This chain's CDR3 is CASSPGLGQLFEQYF. As DNA, the CDR3 is TGCGCCAGCAGCCCTGGCCTGGGCCAACTGTTCGAGCAGTACTTC. Full variable domain (missing parts from reference TRBV5-1 and TRBJ2-7): KAGVTQTPRYLIKTRGQQVTLSCSPISGHRSVSWYQQTPGQGLQFLFEYFSETQRNKGNFPGRFSGRQFSNSRSEMNVSTLELGDSALYLCASSPGLGQLFEQYFGPGTRLTVT.

The V and J genes are TRBV7-2 and TRBJ1-2, with 7 bases aligning to TRBD1. CDR3 length equals 17 residues. Germline V gives CDR1 SGHTA, CDR2 FQGNSA. V shed 2 bases, J shed 7 bases, and the junction held 16 bases outside the gene matches. The CDR3 is CASSLLPLGTDPSGYTF. CDR3 bases: TGTGCCAGCAGCTTATTACCTCTCGGGACAGACCCCTCTGGCTACACCTTC.

The table lists this clone with many counts. V is TRBV6-5 and J is TRBJ1-5, with 7 positions matching TRBD1. From germline, CDR1 is MNHEY and CDR2 SVGAGI. The CDR3 covers 14 residues. The V and J ends lost 11 bases and 4 bases, in that order; junction bases with no gene match: 11. CDR3 protein: CAGCTGELNQPQHF. The CDR3 coding sequence is TGTGCCGGCTGCACAGGGGAGCTTAATCAGCCCCAGCATTTT.

The chain recombines TRBV6-5 with TRBJ2-3, with D unclear. In germline, CDR1 is MNHEY, CDR2 SVGAGI. V was cut by 8 bases and J by 0 bases, with 15 bases left in between. The CDR3 runs to 15 residues. Here the CDR3 reads CASGSGATSTDTQYF. The CDR3 DNA is TGTGCCAGCGGGTCAGGTGCTACTAGCACAGATACGCAGTATTTT.

The sample holds one count of this clone. The chain uses TRBV4-3 and TRBJ2-3, with TRBD1 matching over 11 bases. The CDR3 totals 16 residues. V shed 5 bases and J 3 bases; nucleotides not matched to a gene: 7. Looked up from germline, CDR1 is LGHNA and CDR2 is YSLEER. This CDR3 reads CASSEERDRGTDTQYF. In DNA form, the CDR3 reads TGCGCCAGCAGCGAGGAGCGGGACAGGGGGACAGATACGCAGTATTTT.

The rearrangement joins TRBV19 to TRBJ2-3, with D possibly being TRBD1 (6 bases). This CDR3 comprises 14 residues. CDR1 and CDR2 from the germline V gene are LNHDA and SQIVND (reference sequence). V was trimmed by 6 bases and J by 0 bases, leaving 10 bases between them. CDR3 DNA sequence: TGTGCCAGTAGGACAGGTCCGAGCACAGATACGCAGTATTTT. It specifies CASRTGPSTDTQYF.